These 20 T cell receptor beta chains share one sample of origin, sequenced in a study of beta chain features in type 1 diabetes. cDNA synthesis used the whole RNA isolate, giving expressed TCRB sequences. Libraries were prepared by immunoSEQ multiplex PCR; TCRdb keeps only in-frame clonotypes and omits some of them. The sample includes roughly 230,000 clones, about 11% seen only once; the top ten take over 0.015%. No antigens are known for them. General study points: Across all four CD4+ subsets, people with type 1 diabetes showed modestly shorter TCRB CDR3s.

The specimen was naive CD4+ T cells from blood. Every receptor here comes from a man aged 25 to 40 with type 1 diabetes.

In this sample, this clone turned up a few times. This CDR3 reads CASSYRQGSEQYF. The CDR3 region has the DNA TGTGCCAGCAGTTACCGACAGGGTTCCGAGCAGTACTTC. The chain links TRBV6-5 to TRBJ2-7, with TRBD1 identical over 7 bases. There are 13 residues in the CDR3. Per the germline V gene, CDR1 is MNHEY and CDR2 is SVGAGI. Unmatched junction bases numbered 4, after V lost 2 bases and J lost 6 bases.

The chain uses TRBV5-1 and TRBJ2-3; D gene uncertain. V gave up 2 bases and J gave up 4 bases, with 8 bases separating them. The CDR3 is 13 amino acids. CDR1 is SGHRS and CDR2 is YFSETQ in the germline V gene. The CDR3 loop reads CASSFMESDTQYF. Here the CDR3 DNA reads TGCGCCAGCAGCTTTATGGAGTCAGATACGCAGTATTTT.

The chain links TRBV2 to TRBJ2-1, with D unresolved. The CDR3 length is 14 residues. Per germline, CDR1 SNHLY and CDR2 FYNNEI. V was pared by 6 bases and J by 0 bases, with 9 bases between. Written as DNA, the CDR3 is TGTGCCAGCAGCCCTGGGCCCTCCTACAATGAGCAGTTCTTC. Protein: CASSPGPSYNEQFF.

The chain uses TRBV4-3 and TRBJ1-2, with a tentative D call TRBD1 (5 bases). This CDR3 contains 16 residues. CDR1 is LGHNA and CDR2 is YSLEER in the germline V gene. V lost 0 bases and J lost 4, with 15 bases in between. The CDR3 is CASSQEATAEVYGYTF. CDR3 in DNA: TGCGCCAGCAGCCAAGAGGCGACAGCCGAGGTCTATGGCTACACCTTC.

This clone has only a few counts. The V gene is TRBV6-6, the J gene TRBJ2-3; 9 nucleotides match TRBD1. Germline CDR1 MNHNY, CDR2 SVGAGI (reference sequence). V shed 0 bases and J 5 bases; nucleotides not matched to a gene: 6. The CDR3 contains 16 residues. The CDR3 DNA reads TGTGCCAGCAGTTACTCGGGACAGGGTATCAGAGATACGCAGTATTTT. Translation: CASSYSGQGIRDTQYF.

The V and J genes are TRBV19 and TRBJ1-5; TRBD1 matches at 7 bases. Germline V CDR1 and CDR2: LNHDA, SQIVND (reference sequence). CDR3 size: 15 residues. V trimming: 6 bases; J trimming: 5 bases; junction bases outside the gene matches: 10. The DNA for the CDR3 is TGTGCCAGTAGGTTGCGAGGGGGCGGAGATCAGCCCCAGCATTTT. The encoded protein is CASRLRGGGDQPQHF.

V and J are TRBV28 and TRBJ1-6, with D possibly being TRBD1 (5 bases). This CDR3 has 13 residues. V lost 8 bases and J lost 7, with 12 bases in between. CDR1 and CDR2 (germline): MDHEN, SYDVKM. CDR3 in amino acids: CASVRQGNSPLHF. CDR3 bases: TGTGCCAGCGTTCGGCAGGGAAATTCACCCCTCCACTTT.

This clone was recorded a few times. The chain uses TRBV2 and TRBJ1-6, with TRBD1 as a possible D gene (5 bases). V lost 6 bases and J lost 1, with 10 bases in between. The CDR3 sequence is 15 residues long. Germline lookup yields CDR1 SNHLY and CDR2 FYNNEI. CDR3 sequence: CASRVQGSYNSPLHF. CDR3 nucleotides: TGTGCCAGCAGGGTCCAGGGATCCTATAATTCACCCCTCCACTTT.

The chain joins TRBV5-6 to TRBJ1-2, with TRBD1 matching over 7 bases. CDR3 length: 17 residues. Germline V gene data show CDR1 as SGHDT and CDR2 as YYEEEE. With 4 bases clipped from V and 1 base from J, the junction kept 13 bases outside the gene matches. The CDR3 nucleotides read TGTGCCAGCAGCCGAGGGGGCCGTGGACAAATTAACTATGGCTACACCTTC. Its translation is CASSRGGRGQINYGYTF.

This chain joins TRBV29-1 and TRBJ2-1, with 8 bases fitting TRBD1. V dropped 4 bases and J dropped 4; count of bases not matched to a gene: 6. The V gene's germline CDR1 is SQVTM and CDR2 ANQGSEA. This CDR3 is built from 14 residues. The CDR3 loop reads CSVVPRTGYNEQFF. The CDR3 region has the DNA TGCAGCGTTGTACCAAGGACAGGGTACAATGAGCAGTTCTTC.

This chain connects TRBV6-6 to TRBJ2-7; D not resolved. Germline CDR1 is MNHNY and CDR2 is SVGAGI (reference sequence). V lost 6 bases and J lost 3, with 15 bases in between. The CDR3 has 14 residues. The CDR3 sequence: CASSYETELYEQYF. The DNA for the CDR3 is TGTGCCAGCAGCTACGAGACGGAGCTCTACGAGCAGTACTTC.

This clone turned up a few times. The chain recombines TRBV11-2 with TRBJ2-3; 10 bases align to TRBD2. CDR3 length: 17 amino acids. Trimming removed 0 bases from V and 6 bases from J; junction bases left unmatched: 9. The germline V gene encodes CDR1 SGHAT and CDR2 FQNNGV. CDR3 bases: TGTGCCAGCAGCTTAGAGCCTAGCGGGGGCCCCAAGGATACGCAGTATTTT. Its translation: CASSLEPSGGPKDTQYF.

The chain employs TRBV20-1 and TRBJ2-1, with D perhaps TRBD1 (5 bases). Trimming pared 5 bases from V and 5 bases from J, leaving 7 bases between. There are 11 residues in the CDR3. The germline CDR1 and CDR2 sequences are DFQATT and SNEGSKA (reference sequence). This CDR3 is CSADSNNEQFF. CDR3 bases: TGCAGTGCTGACAGTAACAATGAGCAGTTCTTC.

This chain links TRBV7-9 with TRBJ1-1; D remains unclear. The CDR3 sequence is 12 residues long. Germline V gene lookup returns CDR1 SEHNR and CDR2 FQNEAQ (reference sequence). V was pared by 1 base and J by 8 bases, with 8 bases between. The CDR3 protein is CASSLEAGEAFF. DNA for the CDR3: TGTGCCAGCAGCTTAGAAGCGGGCGAAGCTTTCTTT.

This rearrangement joins TRBV9 to TRBJ2-3, with 8 bases fitting TRBD2. Per the germline V gene, CDR1 is SGDLS and CDR2 is YYNGEE. The junction had 5 bases not matched to a gene; V was cut back by 5 bases and J by 3 bases. The CDR3 length is 14 residues. CDR3 in DNA: TGTGCCAGCAGTACGGGGGGGAGGACAGATACGCAGTATTTT. Translation gives CASSTGGRTDTQYF. The full variable domain, with the rest looked up from reference TRBV9 and TRBJ2-3, is DSGVTQTPKHLITATGQRVTLRCSPRSGDLSVYWYQQSLDQGLQFLIQYYNGEERAKGNILERFSAQQFPDLHSELNLSSLELGDSALYFCASSTGGRTDTQYFGPGTRLTVL.

This chain joins TRBV27 and TRBJ1-6; the match to TRBD1 covers 9 bases. Germline V gene sequence: CDR1 MNHEY, CDR2 SMNVEV (reference sequence). This CDR3 is built from 14 residues. V was clipped by 6 bases and J by 6 bases; unmatched bases: 3. The CDR3 loop is CASRLGQGNSPLHF. The CDR3 DNA follows: TGTGCCAGCAGACTGGGACAGGGTAATTCACCCCTCCACTTT.

This clone was seen more than once but under ten times. This sequence joins TRBV9 and TRBJ1-3; a weak D match, TRBD1 (6 bases). The length of the CDR3 is 15 residues. Germline CDR1 reads SGDLS; CDR2 reads YYNGEE. Trimming removed 4 bases from V and 0 bases from J, with 11 bases in between. The chain's CDR3 is CASSRQVVSGNTIYF. The CDR3 coding sequence is TGTGCCAGCAGCCGACAGGTTGTCTCTGGAAACACCATATATTTT.

In this sample, this clone turned up a few times. This chain uses TRBV7-9 with TRBJ1-1; D not certain. Looked up from germline, CDR1 is SEHNR and CDR2 is FQNEAQ (reference sequence). Trimming pared 5 bases from V and 2 bases from J, leaving 9 bases between. The CDR3 loop spans 13 amino acids. Here the CDR3 reads CASSPLGNTEAFF. CDR3 DNA sequence: TGTGCCAGCAGCCCCCTAGGTAACACTGAAGCTTTCTTT.

The table lists this clone with a few counts. CDR3 protein: CASSYGSRPETQYF. The CDR3 DNA follows: TGTGCCAGCAGCTACGGGTCTCGACCAGAGACCCAGTACTTC. The V and J genes are TRBV5-4 and TRBJ2-5; D is ambiguous. The germline V gene encodes CDR1 SGHNT and CDR2 YYREEE (reference sequence). Trimming pared 3 bases from V and 4 bases from J, leaving 13 bases between. This CDR3 contains 14 residues.

The V gene is TRBV19, the J gene TRBJ2-1; 11 bases fit TRBD2. Germline CDR1 reads LNHDA; CDR2 reads SQIVND (reference sequence). J gave up 4 bases and V 6 bases, and 8 bases lay outside the gene matches. This CDR3 comprises 16 residues. The CDR3 DNA is TGTGCCAGTAGGAAATTAGCGGGGGGGAATTACAATGAGCAGTTCTTC. Translating gives CASRKLAGGNYNEQFF.